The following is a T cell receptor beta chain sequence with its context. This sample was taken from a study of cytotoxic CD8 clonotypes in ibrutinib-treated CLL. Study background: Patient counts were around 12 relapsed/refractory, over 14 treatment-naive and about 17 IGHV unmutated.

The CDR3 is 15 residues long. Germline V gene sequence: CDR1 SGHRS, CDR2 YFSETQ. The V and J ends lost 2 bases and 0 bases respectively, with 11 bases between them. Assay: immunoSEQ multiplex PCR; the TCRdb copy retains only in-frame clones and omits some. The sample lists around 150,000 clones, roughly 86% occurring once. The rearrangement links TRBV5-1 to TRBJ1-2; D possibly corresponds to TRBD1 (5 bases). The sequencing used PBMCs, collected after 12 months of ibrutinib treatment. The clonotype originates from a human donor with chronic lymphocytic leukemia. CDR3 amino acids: CASSFRDAPNYGYTF. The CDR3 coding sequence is TGCGCCAGCAGCTTCCGGGACGCTCCTAACTATGGCTACACCTTC.